The text below deals with one TCR beta chain. Its antigen is as yet unknown. This sample was taken from a study of T cell repertoires in cytomegalovirus infection. For the study at large: The public TCR beta signatures pointed to both CMV infection and matching HLA type. Whole-study findings and limits: CMV-specific TCR beta clonotypes restricted by HLA-C dominated the ex vivo response.

Germline V CDR1 and CDR2: MNHGY, SAAAGT. The CDR3 spans 14 residues. With 1 base clipped from V and 2 bases from J, the junction kept 1 base outside the gene matches. Each CDR3 protein gets one entry after TCRdb re-called the reads with MiXCR. The sample records hundreds of thousands of distinct CDR3 sequences, approximately 30% being singletons. The TCR comes from a human donor in good health (CMV status not recorded). Some clones in this sample may be carry-over from other donors' samples. The sequencing used cultured CD8+ T cells from PBMCs, collected from culture after CMV antigen stimulation. The V gene is TRBV6-8, the J gene TRBJ2-5; the match to TRBD2 covers 7 bases. The DNA of the CDR3 is TGTGCCAGCAGTTACTGGGGGGGACAAGAGACCCAGTACTTC. This gives the protein CASSYWGGQETQYF.